This TCR beta chain was identified during a study of T cell responses to AZD1222 COVID-19 vaccine. TCRdb's copy holds only in-frame clones and misses some; the assay was immunoSEQ multiplex PCR. The sample records around 130,000 clones, approximately 91% being singletons. The V and J ends lost 5 bases and 7 bases respectively, with 14 bases between them. CDR3 size: 13 residues. Germline loops: CDR1 KGHSH, CDR2 LQKENI. The source of this sequence is an adult who received the AZD1222 COVID-19 vaccine. Sequencing used peripheral blood, obtained 28 days after the second AZD1222 dose. The chain employs TRBV18 and TRBJ1-1, with unresolved D. This chain's CDR3 is CASSDLGSDEAFF. The CDR3, as DNA: TGTGCCAGCTCAGACTTAGGGAGCGATGAAGCTTTCTTT.